A single sample is the source of the 2 T cell receptor beta chains below, sequenced in a study of blood T cell repertoires in COVID-19. TCRdb's copy holds only in-frame clones and misses some; the assay was immunoSEQ multiplex PCR. The sample holds roughly 180,000 clones, about 88% seen once. The sample taken for sequencing was peripheral blood. The source is a woman in her 50s with COVID-19, enrolled during active disease.

This clone was recorded once. CDR3 sequence reads: CASSQIVLAGEETQYF. CDR3 nucleotides: TGCGCCAGCAGCCAAATAGTTCTAGCCGGGGAAGAGACCCAGTACTTC. This chain links TRBV4-1 with TRBJ2-5; possible D gene TRBD2, 5 bases. CDR1 is MGHRA and CDR2 is YSYEKL in the germline V gene. Trimming stripped 2 bases from V and 3 bases from J, with 16 bases between. The CDR3 runs 16 residues.

In DNA, the CDR3 is TGTGCCAGCAGCAACGGACAGGGGGCGGTCACTGAAGCTTTCTTT. Translated: CASSNGQGAVTEAFF. V gene TRBV5-5 combines with J gene TRBJ1-1, with 11 positions matching TRBD1. J lost 4 bases, V lost 4 bases, and 6 bases had no gene match. The CDR3 covers 15 residues. Germline values: CDR1 SGHKS, CDR2 YYEKEE (reference sequence). Filled out from reference TRBV5-5 and TRBJ1-1, the complete variable domain reads DAGVTQSPTHLIKTRGQQVTLRCSPISGHKSVSWYQQVLGQGPQFIFQYYEKEERGRGNFPDRFSARQFPNYSSELNVNALLLGDSALYLCASSNGQGAVTEAFFGQGTRLTVV.